This T cell receptor (beta chain) is drawn from a study of T cell responses to AZD1222 COVID-19 vaccine. Study-wide points: The repertoires were collected only after the peak T cell response. Nearly half of unique spike-specific TCRs reportedly avoided B.1.351 and B.1.1.7 mutated regions. The breadth and depth of Spike-specific TCRs increased once two AZD1222 doses had been given. In a largely white British group with more females than males, clonal diversity was possibly underestimated.

Sequencing used immunoSEQ multiplex PCR; TCRdb keeps in-frame clones, though not all of them. The sample yields approximately 150,000 clones, 88% seen once. As regards this clone: Its cognate antigen is unknown.

The sample was peripheral blood, taken 28 days after the second AZD1222 dose. The sequence came from an adult who received the AZD1222 COVID-19 vaccine.

The CDR3 DNA sequence: TGTGCCAGCTCACCTCAACGCCTAGAGACTGAAGCTTTCTTT. Amino acids: CASSPQRLETEAFF. The chain is built from TRBV18 and TRBJ1-1; D gene ambiguous. Trimming shortened V by 3 bases and J by 5 bases, and 13 bases separated the two germline ends. Germline V gene sequence: CDR1 KGHSH, CDR2 LQKENI. The CDR3 covers 14 residues.